Listed below are T cell receptor beta chains from one sample, sequenced in a study of T cell repertoires in cytomegalovirus infection. Each CDR3 protein gets one entry after TCRdb re-called the reads with MiXCR. This sample carries 490,000 or so distinct CDR3 sequences, approximately 11% of them seen once, and the ten largest clones take 10% to 13%. The sequenced material came from PBMCs. These receptors were obtained from a human donor in good health (CMV status not recorded). Some clones in this sample may be carry-over from other donors' samples. The CDR3 runs from the conserved cysteine through the conserved F or W. A D gene is named only where the DNA matches it firmly. Where a row states a size, it is once, few, many or the class of an expanded clone; other rows omit it.

J	length	V	size	D	DNA	CDR3
TRBJ1-5	12	TRBV20-1	many	.	TGCAGTGCTTTACAGGGAAATCAGCCCCAGCATTTT	CSALQGNQPQHF
TRBJ1-2	14	TRBV20-1	many	TRBD1	TGCAGTGCTAGAGAAGCACAGGGGGGCTATGGCTACACCTTC	CSAREAQGGYGYTF
TRBJ2-7	14	TRBV20-1	.	.	TGCAGTGCTAGAGAGTACCATATAGGAGACGAGCAGTACTTC	CSAREYHIGDEQYF
TRBJ1-2	14	TRBV20-1	few	TRBD1	TGCAGTGCTAGGGGACAGGGGGGAGCCTATGGCTACACCTTC	CSARGQGGAYGYTF
TRBJ2-3	16	TRBV12-3/TRBV12-4	few	TRBD2	TGTGCCAGCAGTTTAGGAGCGGGAACATTCACAGATACGCAGTATTTT	CASSLGAGTFTDTQYF
TRBJ1-4	15	TRBV2	.	.	TGTGCCAGCGGCAAAGCCCCACAAGCTAATGAAAAACTGTTTTTT	CASGKAPQANEKLFF
TRBJ2-2	18	TRBV12-3/TRBV12-4	many	TRBD1	TGTGCCAGCAGTCTGTCACCGACAGGGAACCCGAACACCGGGGAGCTGTTTTTT	CASSLSPTGNPNTGELFF
TRBJ1-2	17	TRBV19	.	TRBD1	TGTGCCAGTACAACACCGGGACAGGGGGCGCGTCACTATGGCTACACCTTC	CASTTPGQGARHYGYTF
TRBJ2-5	16	TRBV7-8	many	.	TGTGCCAGCAGCTTATGGAATCGGGGTAACCCAGAGACCCAGTACTTC	CASSLWNRGNPETQYF
TRBJ2-1	17	TRBV10-2	many	.	TGCGCCAGCACTCCGGCGGGTGCGGGGAGCTCCTACAATGAGCAGTTCTTC	CASTPAGAGSSYNEQFF
TRBJ1-3	14	TRBV5-4	many	.	TGTGCCAGCAGGATCACAGGGACTGGAAACACCATATATTTT	CASRITGTGNTIYF
TRBJ2-3	15	TRBV5-4	many	.	TGTGCCAGCAGCTTGGCCGAAACAGGGAGAGATACGCAGTATTTT	CASSLAETGRDTQYF
TRBJ2-1	12	TRBV7-9	.	.	TGTGCCAGCAGCTTAACATTTAATGAGCAGTTCTTC	CASSLTFNEQFF
TRBJ2-2	18	TRBV3-1	.	.	TGTGCCAGCAGCCAAGTTTTAGGAGGCAGGGGCAACACCGGGGAGCTGTTTTTT	CASSQVLGGRGNTGELFF
TRBJ1-4	13	TRBV7-2	many	.	TGTGCCAGCAGCCAGGGGTCTAATGAAAAACTGTTTTTT	CASSQGSNEKLFF
TRBJ2-5	15	TRBV12-3/TRBV12-4	many	.	TGTGCCAGCAGCCCTAGGCGGTCTTTACAAGAGACCCAGTACTTC	CASSPRRSLQETQYF
TRBJ2-7	16	TRBV7-2	many	.	TGTGCCAGCAGCGCAAACCCGGGATCTTATTCCTACGAGCAGTACTTC	CASSANPGSYSYEQYF
TRBJ2-7	14	TRBV7-6	many	TRBD2	TGTGCCAGCAGCTTAAGACTAGCGGGAGTCGAGCAGTACTTC	CASSLRLAGVEQYF
TRBJ1-1	16	TRBV7-3	many	.	TGTGCCAGCAGTGGGGGTGGGACACATCTGAACACTGAAGCTTTCTTT	CASSGGGTHLNTEAFF
TRBJ1-1	11	TRBV7-3	many	.	TGTGCCAGCAGCCTAGGAGATGAAGCTTTCTTT	CASSLGDEAFF
TRBJ2-1	14	TRBV12-3/TRBV12-4	few	.	TGTGCCAGCAGTTTTTATGGCGCGTACAATGAGCAGTTCTTC	CASSFYGAYNEQFF
TRBJ2-2	15	TRBV12-3/TRBV12-4	many	.	TGTGCCAGCAGTCCGCGGCAGGGGTCCACCGGGGAGCTGTTTTTT	CASSPRQGSTGELFF
TRBJ1-2	13	TRBV12-3/TRBV12-4	many	TRBD1	TGTGCCAGCAGTACAGGGGGCGGAGGTGGCTACACCTTC	CASSTGGGGGYTF
TRBJ2-1	16	TRBV19	.	.	TGTGCCAGTAGAGCAGCTCCTCAGCGCCCCTACAATGAGCAGTTCTTC	CASRAAPQRPYNEQFF
TRBJ1-5	16	TRBV7-8	many	.	TGTGCCAGCAGCCCCTCGCGCGGGGGGGGCAATCAGCCCCAGCATTTT	CASSPSRGGGNQPQHF
TRBJ2-3	13	TRBV12-3/TRBV12-4	many	.	TGTGCCAGCAGTTTCCTCTCCGCAGATACGCAGTATTTT	CASSFLSADTQYF
TRBJ2-5	18	TRBV12-3/TRBV12-4	many	TRBD2	TGTGCCAGCAGTTTAGCGCTAGAGAGCGGGGGGTTACAAGAGACCCAGTACTTC	CASSLALESGGLQETQYF
TRBJ1-2	14	TRBV3-1	.	.	TGTGCCAGCAGCCACCTCCTGGGGGATAGAGGCTACACCTTC	CASSHLLGDRGYTF
TRBJ1-1	14	TRBV7-9	few	.	TGTGCCAGCAGCTTAATGAACCAGAACACTGAAGCTTTCTTT	CASSLMNQNTEAFF
TRBJ2-5	13	TRBV19	many	.	TGTGCCAGTGCCCCAAGGACCGCGGAGACCCAGTACTTC	CASAPRTAETQYF
TRBJ2-2	15	TRBV14	.	TRBD1	TGTGCCAGCAGCCAGCTACAGGGGAACGCCGGGGAGCTGTTTTTT	CASSQLQGNAGELFF
TRBJ2-3	15	TRBV5-6	.	.	TGTGCCAGCAGCTCGAAACTAGCCTACACAGATACGCAGTATTTT	CASSSKLAYTDTQYF
TRBJ1-2	12	TRBV2	many	.	TGTGCCAGCACCGGCCGACGGGATGGCTACACCTTC	CASTGRRDGYTF
TRBJ1-6	12	TRBV29-1	.	.	TGCAGCGTGGGGGAGGGGGATTCACCCCTCCACTTT	CSVGEGDSPLHF
TRBJ2-3	13	TRBV5-6	many	.	TGTGCCAGCAGCTGGGGGGTCACAGATACGCAGTATTTT	CASSWGVTDTQYF
TRBJ1-5	13	TRBV10-3	few	.	TGTGCAGTCACGGATAATAGCAATCAGCCCCAGCATTTT	CAVTDNSNQPQHF
TRBJ2-5	15	TRBV11-3	many	.	TGTGCCAGCAGCCGAGGGGGGGGCGAGGAAGAGACCCAGTACTTC	CASSRGGGEEETQYF
TRBJ1-1	15	TRBV12-3/TRBV12-4	many	.	TGTGCCAGCAGTTTAGAATGGGGAAGGGGCACTGAAGCTTTCTTT	CASSLEWGRGTEAFF
TRBJ1-5	15	TRBV15	many	.	TGTGCCACCAGCAGAGTTCGGGGGCAGAATCAGCCCCAGCATTTT	CATSRVRGQNQPQHF
TRBJ1-5	15	TRBV13	.	.	TGTGCCAGCAGCTCGACAGACGATAGCAATCAGCCCCAGCATTTT	CASSSTDDSNQPQHF
TRBJ2-6	15	TRBV7-9	.	TRBD1	TGTGCCAGCAGACCGACAGGGGCCGGGGCCAACGTCCTGACTTTC	CASRPTGAGANVLTF
TRBJ2-1	16	TRBV7-3	many	TRBD2	TGTGCCAGCAGCTTAGACGGGGCTAGCGGGAGCAATGAGCAGTTCTTC	CASSLDGASGSNEQFF
TRBJ1-2	15	TRBV24-1	many	TRBD1	TGTGCCACCAGTGACCCGGGACAGGCCAACTATGGCTACACCTTC	CATSDPGQANYGYTF
TRBJ2-2	16	TRBV6-1	.	.	TGTGCCAGCAGTGAGAGGCGGGGGCTGGTCGCCGGGGAGCTGTTTTTT	CASSERRGLVAGELFF
TRBJ2-3	15	TRBV20-1	many	.	TGCAGTGCTAGGAGTGTGGGACGGCGCCCATATACGCAGTATTTT	CSARSVGRRPYTQYF
TRBJ1-1	15	TRBV4-1	few	.	TGCGCCAGCAGCCAAGAAGGGGCCCTTCTTACTGAAGCTTTCTTT	CASSQEGALLTEAFF
TRBJ2-1	18	TRBV27	many	.	TGTGCCAGCAGTTTATCGTTATCGGGGGCAGGGTATAACAATGAGCAGTTCTTC	CASSLSLSGAGYNNEQFF
TRBJ2-1	17	TRBV3-1	few	.	TGTGCCAGCGAAAAAGACTTGGGAACGGCTGCCAAGGGGGGGCAGTTCTTC	CASEKDLGTAAKGGQFF
TRBJ2-7	16	TRBV5-4	many	TRBD2	TGTGCCAGCAGCGTTCAACTAGCGGGAGGAAAATACGAGCAGTACTTC	CASSVQLAGGKYEQYF
TRBJ1-5	17	TRBV6-1	many	.	TGTGCCAGCAGTGAAGTTATAGGGACGTATAGCAATCAGCCCCAGCATTTT	CASSEVIGTYSNQPQHF
TRBJ2-2	15	TRBV7-3	many	.	TGTGCCAGCAGCGCCGCAGGGGCCTCCACCGGGGAGCTGTTTTTT	CASSAAGASTGELFF